What follows are 5 T cell receptor beta chains derived from one specimen sequenced in a study of CD8 T cells in Susac syndrome (dated by TCRdb to between 2018 and 2021). Libraries were made using the immunoSEQ multiplex PCR assay. RNA was extracted using the RNeasy kit, and roughly 0.45 to 1 microgram was reverse transcribed with random hexamers. The public reads were reprocessed in TCRdb via fastp at Q25 and MiXCR, keeping in-frame beta chains. Each entry is one CDR3 protein sequence, shown with its most common DNA and genes. The sample has about 240,000 distinct CDR3 sequences on record, 90% to 96% of them singletons. The ten largest clones take up around 0.093% of the sample. The sample was CD4+ T cells from PBMCs. These TCRs come from a human donor with Susac syndrome.

V usage is TRBV19 and J usage is TRBJ1-5, with D unresolved. V lost 5 bases and J lost 2, with 10 bases in between. CDR3 length: 14 residues. The germline CDR1 and CDR2 sequences are LNHDA and SQIVND (reference sequence). The CDR3 DNA reads as TGTGCCAGTAGTGCGTCCCTGGGCAATCAGCCCCAGCATTTT. Amino acids: CASSASLGNQPQHF. The complete variable domain, with remaining parts taken from reference TRBV19 and TRBJ1-5, reads DGGITQSPKYLFRKEGQNVTLSCEQNLNHDAMYWYRQDPGQGLRLIYYSQIVNDFQKGDIAEGYSVSREKKESFPLTVTSAQKNPTAFYLCASSASLGNQPQHFGDGTRLSIL.

V gene TRBV6-4 combines with J gene TRBJ2-3; D might be TRBD1 (5 bases). The CDR3 is 15 residues long. Trimming removed 4 bases at V and 7 bases at J, with 18 bases between. The germline V gene has CDR1 MRHNA and CDR2 SNTAGT. Written as DNA, the CDR3 is TGTGCCAGCAGTGCGGAGAAGGGGCTCGGGCATACGCAGTATTTT. This translates into CASSAEKGLGHTQYF.

The genes are TRBV12-3 or TRBV12-4 and TRBJ2-3; D may be TRBD1 (5 bases). The CDR3 sequence is 14 residues long. V lost 3 bases to trimming and J lost 1 base, with 8 bases between them. The CDR3 bases are TGTGCCAGCAGTTTGGACACTGGCACAGATACGCAGTATTTT. Its protein is CASSLDTGTDTQYF.

The rearrangement uses TRBV5-1 and TRBJ1-5; 9 nucleotides align to TRBD1. The CDR3 has 15 amino acids. The junction had 9 bases not matched to a gene; V was cut back by 4 bases and J by 7 bases. Germline V gene sequence: CDR1 SGHRS, CDR2 YFSETQ. This CDR3 reads CASSITTGGSQPQHF. The CDR3 DNA is TGCGCCAGCAGCATAACGACAGGGGGTTCACAGCCCCAGCATTTT.

V usage is TRBV14 and J usage is TRBJ2-1; no clear D gene. CDR1 and CDR2 (germline): SGHDN, FVKESK. Trimming took off 8 bases at V and 0 bases at J, with 8 bases between the two ends. The CDR3 contains 13 residues. The CDR3 bases are TGTGCCAGCGCTGCGAGCTCCTACAATGAGCAGTTCTTC. As protein: CASAASSYNEQFF.